A selection of T cell receptor beta chains follows, all from one sample in a study of blood T cell repertoires in COVID-19. Profiled with immunoSEQ multiplex PCR; TCRdb holds only in-frame clones, not every one. The sample has around 120,000 clones; about 80% are singletons. The sequenced sample was peripheral blood. The receptors derive from a human donor in a cohort sampled during active COVID-19. CDR3s include the opening cysteine and the closing phenylalanine or tryptophan. Fields, in order: clone size, J gene, D gene, V gene, CDR3 DNA, CDR3 protein. D genes are given only for firm matches. Clone size is given for some rows only: seen once, a few or many times, or a class if the clone is expanded.

NA,TRBJ1-1,NA,TRBV30,TGTGCCTGGAGCCCCCTTGGGACGGGAGACAAGGCTTTCTTT,CAWSPLGTGDKAFF
NA,TRBJ2-7,NA,TRBV24-1,TGTGCCACCAAGCCCCGGGGGAGCTCCTACGAGCAGTACTTC,CATKPRGSSYEQYF
NA,TRBJ1-1,TRBD1,TRBV19,TGTGCCAGTACCTGGGACAGGGTTAACACTGAAGCTTTCTTT,CASTWDRVNTEAFF
NA,TRBJ2-7,NA,TRBV4-2,TGTGCCAGCAGCCAAGAGCTGGAGTACGAGCAGTACTTC,CASSQELEYEQYF
NA,TRBJ1-2,TRBD1,TRBV7-2,TGTGCCAGCAGCTTAGTAGGAGGGACAGGGTTCGATGGCTACACCTTC,CASSLVGGTGFDGYTF
once,TRBJ1-2,NA,TRBV4-3,TGCGCCAGCAGCCAAGTGGGCAGGCTAAAAGGCTACACCTTC,CASSQVGRLKGYTF
NA,TRBJ2-3,TRBD1,TRBV5-3,TGTGCCAGAAGGCACTCGGACAGGGCTACAGATACGCAGTATTTT,CARRHSDRATDTQYF
once,TRBJ2-7,TRBD2,TRBV7-9,TGTGCCAGCAGCTTAGCTGGACTAGTTAACGAGCAGTACTTC,CASSLAGLVNEQYF
NA,TRBJ2-1,NA,TRBV18,TGTGCCAGCTCCCCCCGGCGGGACTCCTACAATGAGCAGTTCTTC,CASSPRRDSYNEQFF
NA,TRBJ2-5,TRBD1,TRBV2,TGTGCCAGCAGTGAAGGCAGGGGGCCGCAAGAGACCCAGTACTTC,CASSEGRGPQETQYF
NA,TRBJ1-5,NA,TRBV28,TGTGCCAGCGATGGGTCCCCCCGATTCACCAGGGATCAGCCCCAGCATTTT,CASDGSPRFTRDQPQHF
NA,TRBJ1-1,NA,TRBV5-1,TGCGCCAGCAGTCGGACAGCCGAGCACTACAGTCCGGTTTTCTTT,CASSRTAEHYSPVFF
NA,TRBJ2-7,TRBD2,TRBV6-2/TRBV6-3,TGTGCCAGCAGTCGCCCGGGACTAGCGGGCGAGCAGTACTTC,CASSRPGLAGEQYF
NA,TRBJ2-5,NA,TRBV5-6,TGTGCCAGCAGCTTGGTCGGCGGGGAAAGGGAGACCCAGTACTTC,CASSLVGGERETQYF
NA,TRBJ2-2,TRBD2,TRBV7-7,TGTGCCAGCAGCTTTAGCGGGGTCACCGGGGAGCTGTTTTTT,CASSFSGVTGELFF
once,TRBJ1-4,NA,TRBV5-3,TGTGCCAGAAGCCCCCGGCCGAGGGTCCATGAAAAACTGTTTTTT,CARSPRPRVHEKLFF
NA,TRBJ2-1,TRBD2,TRBV4-2,TGTGCCAGCAGTCCCGAGACTAGCGGGAGGGGCAATGAGCAGTTCTTC,CASSPETSGRGNEQFF
NA,TRBJ2-3,TRBD2,TRBV28,TGTGCCAGCTTGGAGTCGGCGGGGGGAACTAGCACAGATACGCAGTATTTT,CASLESAGGTSTDTQYF
NA,TRBJ2-7,TRBD2,TRBV16,TGTGCCAGCAGCCCGGGAGCGGGAAAACTGTACGAGCAGTACTTC,CASSPGAGKLYEQYF
once,TRBJ2-2,TRBD2,TRBV2,TGTGCCAGCAGACATAGCGGGGGGCAGAACACCGGGGAGCTGTTTTTT,CASRHSGGQNTGELFF
once,TRBJ2-2,NA,TRBV5-1,TGCGCCAGCAGCTGGGAAGCAGGGACCGGGGAGCTGTTTTTT,CASSWEAGTGELFF
NA,TRBJ1-4,TRBD1,TRBV27,TGTGCCAGCAGACCTACAGGGGGCGCTTTAGAAAAACTGTTTTTT,CASRPTGGALEKLFF
NA,TRBJ1-1,NA,TRBV6-5,TGTGCCAGCAGTTACGAGGGATTTGAAGCTTTCTTT,CASSYEGFEAFF
NA,TRBJ1-2,NA,TRBV5-5,TGTGCCAGCAGCTTGGGGCCCGCATATGGCTACACCTTC,CASSLGPAYGYTF
NA,TRBJ2-2,NA,TRBV6-2/TRBV6-3,TGTGCCAGCAGTTCCTGGGGCCCCGGCACCGGGGAGCTGTTTTTT,CASSSWGPGTGELFF
NA,TRBJ2-7,TRBD1,TRBV7-2,TGTGCCAGCAGCTTAGCCCGGGACAGCTACGAGCAGTACTTC,CASSLARDSYEQYF
NA,TRBJ2-1,TRBD2,TRBV27,TGTGCCAGCAGTGGGCCTAGCGGCTCCTACAATGAGCAGTTCTTC,CASSGPSGSYNEQFF
NA,TRBJ1-5,NA,TRBV12-3/TRBV12-4,TGTGCCAGCAGTCCGCAACAGGATCAGCCCCAGCATTTT,CASSPQQDQPQHF